This section outlines one T cell receptor (beta chain) sequence together with its context. This entry is derived from a study of T-cell reconstitution after alpha-beta-depleted transplantation in children. Unique molecular identifiers were incorporated during preparation of the TCRbeta library. TCRdb re-called the PCR reads through MiXCR, storing one row per CDR3 protein. Among approximately 83,000 distinct CDR3 sequences listed, roughly 8% were seen once. The V gene's germline CDR1 is GTSNPN and CDR2 SVGIG (reference sequence). The V and J ends lost 2 bases and 1 base respectively, with 10 bases between them. The CDR3 runs 14 residues.

This specimen consisted of PBMCs from the stem cell graft donor, obtained from the stem cell graft. The chain is built from TRBV30 and TRBJ2-3, with TRBD1 as a possible D gene (5 bases). The receptor's source is a human donor who donated a stem cell graft to a child with congenital amegakaryocytic thrombocytopenia. CDR3 DNA: TGTGCCTGGAGTAACAGGTTAGGCACAGATACGCAGTATTTT. This gives the protein CAWSNRLGTDTQYF.